The 14 T cell receptor beta chains presented below share a single source sample, sequenced in a study of cytomegalovirus exposure and HLA in healthy donors. The PCR had 60 Vbeta and 13 Jbeta primers. Here immunoSEQ multiplex PCR was the method, and the copy in TCRdb shows in-frame clones only, minus some. Of around 100,000 clones detected, about 88% appear once; the ten largest clones hold under 2.5%. Specimen: PBMCs. The source is a young man in good health and CMV-seronegative.

The chain joins TRBV15 to TRBJ1-3; D gene ambiguous. The germline CDR1 and CDR2 sequences are LNHNV and YYDKDF (reference sequence). Deletions cut 0 bases from V and 3 bases from J, with 15 bases between. The CDR3 totals 17 residues. The DNA for the CDR3 is TGTGCCACCAGCAGAGACCTCTCGCAGGTCGATGGAAACACCATATATTTT. Protein sequence: CATSRDLSQVDGNTIYF. The full variable domain, its missing parts supplied by reference TRBV15 and TRBJ1-3, is DAMVIQNPRYQVTQFGKPVTLSCSQTLNHNVMYWYQQKSSQAPKLLFHYYDKDFNNEADTPDNFQSRRPNTSFCFLDIRSPGLGDTAMYLCATSRDLSQVDGNTIYFGEGSWLTVV.

The chain uses TRBV30 and TRBJ1-4; D is unclear. The CDR3 loop spans 14 amino acids. Between the trimmed V and J ends, which lost 1 base and 2 bases, there was a span of 8 bases. Per the germline V gene, CDR1 is GTSNPN and CDR2 is SVGIG (reference sequence). CDR3 bases: TGTGCCTGGAGTGGCGGGGAGACTAATGAAAAACTGTTTTTT. Protein sequence: CAWSGGETNEKLFF.

To note about this clone: The identical CDR3 is also encoded by other nucleotide sequences in the sample. The chain employs TRBV7-9 and TRBJ2-7, with TRBD1 matching 7 bases. CDR3 length equals 14 residues. In germline, CDR1 is SEHNR, CDR2 FQNEAQ (reference sequence). V dropped 5 bases and J dropped 0; count of bases not matched to a gene: 4. The CDR3 nucleotides are TGTGCCAGCAGCCCGGGACAGAGCTCCTACGAGCAGTACTTC. It codes for CASSPGQSSYEQYF.

The chain recombines TRBV7-2 with TRBJ2-2; 9 bases line up with TRBD2. V gave up 5 bases and J gave up 4 bases; unmatched junction bases: 11. CDR1 is SGHTA, CDR2 FQGNSA, per germline. The CDR3 is made up of 17 amino acids. The CDR3 sequence: CASSPTVLAGRTGELFF. The CDR3 DNA reads TGTGCCAGCAGCCCAACCGTCCTAGCGGGACGCACCGGGGAGCTGTTTTTT.

The chain recombines TRBV9 with TRBJ2-6; 10 positions match TRBD1. CDR1 and CDR2 from the germline V gene are SGDLS and YYNGEE. The CDR3 sequence is 20 residues long. J lost 4 bases, V lost 4 bases, and 17 bases had no gene match. CDR3 protein: CASSNKNPGQGSSGANVLTF. CDR3 DNA sequence: TGTGCCAGCAGCAACAAAAACCCGGGACAGGGGTCAAGCGGGGCCAACGTCCTGACTTTC.

J is TRBJ1-1 and V is TRBV11-3; 7 bases agree with TRBD1. CDR1 is SGHNT, CDR2 YENEEA, per germline. The ends lost 4 bases at V and 6 bases at J; junction bases unmatched: 5. The CDR3 is 13 amino acids. This chain's CDR3 is CASSSTDRSEAFF. As DNA, the CDR3 is TGTGCCAGCAGCTCCACGGACAGGTCTGAAGCTTTCTTT.

The chain employs TRBV21-1 and TRBJ1-3; the table gives TRBD1 as D, unverified against the DNA. TRBV21-1 is a known pseudogene. The CDR3 is made up of 15 amino acids. The CDR3 sequence: CASSKDREPGNTIYF. The CDR3 DNA reads as TGTGCCAGCAGCAAAGACAGGGAACCTGGAAACACCATATATTTT.

CDR3 sequence reads: CASSLYGGAKNIQYF. As DNA, the CDR3 is TGTGCCAGCAGCTTATACGGGGGAGCCAAAAACATTCAGTACTTC. V gene TRBV7-3 combines with J gene TRBJ2-4, with D maybe TRBD2 (6 bases). Germline-derived CDR1 and CDR2 are SGHTA and FQGTGA. The CDR3 length is 15 residues. V dropped 2 bases and J dropped 0 bases, with 8 bases sitting between them.

The rearrangement links TRBV5-1 to TRBJ2-7; D is possibly TRBD2 (6 bases). The V gene lost 3 bases and the J gene lost 2 bases, with 12 bases spanning the gap. The CDR3 has 14 amino acids. Per the germline V gene, CDR1 is SGHRS and CDR2 is YFSETQ. The CDR3 reads CASSSGGSAYEQYF. The CDR3 coding sequence is TGCGCCAGCAGCTCCGGGGGTTCGGCCTACGAGCAGTACTTC.

This clone was picked up a small number of times. This chain joins TRBV7-9 and TRBJ2-5; 10 positions match TRBD2. Germline CDR1 and CDR2: SEHNR and FQNEAQ (reference sequence). CDR3 size: 19 residues. J lost 2 bases, V lost 0 bases, and 12 bases had no gene match. CDR3 protein: CASSLAGLAGVAQQETQYF. In DNA, the CDR3 is TGTGCCAGCAGCTTAGCGGGGCTAGCGGGAGTTGCCCAGCAAGAGACCCAGTACTTC.

The chain links TRBV6-1 to TRBJ2-3; TRBD1 agrees at 10 bases. CDR1 and CDR2 from the germline V gene are MNHNS and SASEGT. J lost 4 bases, V lost 4 bases, and 5 bases had no gene match. The CDR3 has 15 amino acids. The CDR3 nucleotides read TGTGCCAGCAGTGTCGCGACAGGGGGCGCAGATACGCAGTATTTT. Translated, it gives CASSVATGGADTQYF.

This sequence joins TRBV5-1 and TRBJ2-7; possible D gene TRBD2, 6 bases. Germline-derived CDR1 and CDR2 are SGHRS and YFSETQ. The CDR3 extends over 15 amino acids. V was trimmed by 4 bases and J by 6 bases, leaving 20 bases between them. Here the CDR3 DNA reads TGCGCCAGCAGCGGGGGTTCACTAGCAGTCAGCGAGCAGTACTTC. Encoded protein: CASSGGSLAVSEQYF.

Notes on this clone: This sample includes further DNA sequences coding for the same CDR3. The chain joins TRBV5-1 to TRBJ2-1, with 7 bases aligning to TRBD2. J was trimmed by 8 bases and V by 3 bases; bases with no gene match: 11. The CDR3 is 15 amino acids. From germline, CDR1 is SGHRS and CDR2 YFSETQ. CDR3 protein: CASSSGRAAIDEQFF. The CDR3 coding sequence is TGCGCCAGCAGCTCGGGGAGGGCAGCGATCGATGAGCAGTTCTTC.

The chain has TRBV6-5 and TRBJ1-2; 10 nucleotides agree with TRBD1. Germline CDR1 MNHEY, CDR2 SVGAGI. This CDR3 spans 16 amino acids. The V segment lost 0 bases and the J segment 6 bases; nucleotides outside the gene matches: 7. CDR3 sequence reads: CASSYSMGQGRHGYTF. Written as DNA, the CDR3 is TGTGCCAGCAGTTACTCGATGGGACAGGGGAGGCATGGCTACACCTTC.